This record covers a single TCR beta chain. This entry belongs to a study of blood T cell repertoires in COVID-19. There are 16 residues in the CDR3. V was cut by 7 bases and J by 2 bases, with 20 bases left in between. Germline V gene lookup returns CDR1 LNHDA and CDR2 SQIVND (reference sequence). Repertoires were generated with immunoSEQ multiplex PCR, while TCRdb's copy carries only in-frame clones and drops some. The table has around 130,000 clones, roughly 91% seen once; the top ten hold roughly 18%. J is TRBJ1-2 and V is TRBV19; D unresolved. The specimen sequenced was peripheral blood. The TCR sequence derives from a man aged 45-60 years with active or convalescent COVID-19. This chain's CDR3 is CASTLGPGYDNYGYTF. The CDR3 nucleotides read TGTGCCAGTACCCTCGGTCCAGGCTACGACAACTATGGCTACACCTTC.